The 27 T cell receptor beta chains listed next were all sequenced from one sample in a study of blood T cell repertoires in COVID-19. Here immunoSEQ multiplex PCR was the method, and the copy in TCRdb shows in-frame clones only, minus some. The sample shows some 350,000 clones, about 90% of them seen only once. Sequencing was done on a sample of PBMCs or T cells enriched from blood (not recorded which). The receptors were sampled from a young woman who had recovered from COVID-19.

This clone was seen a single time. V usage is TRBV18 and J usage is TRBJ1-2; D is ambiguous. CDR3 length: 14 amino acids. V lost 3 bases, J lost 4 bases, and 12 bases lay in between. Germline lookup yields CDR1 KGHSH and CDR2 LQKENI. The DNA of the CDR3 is TGTGCCAGCTCACCGGGTCACGGGAGCTATGGCTACACCTTC. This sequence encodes CASSPGHGSYGYTF.

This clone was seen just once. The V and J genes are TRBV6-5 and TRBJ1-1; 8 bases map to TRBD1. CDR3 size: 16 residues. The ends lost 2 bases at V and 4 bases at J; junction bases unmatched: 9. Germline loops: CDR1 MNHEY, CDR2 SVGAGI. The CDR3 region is CASSYVRADRVTEAFF. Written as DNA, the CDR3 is TGTGCCAGCAGTTACGTGAGGGCGGACAGGGTCACTGAAGCTTTCTTT.

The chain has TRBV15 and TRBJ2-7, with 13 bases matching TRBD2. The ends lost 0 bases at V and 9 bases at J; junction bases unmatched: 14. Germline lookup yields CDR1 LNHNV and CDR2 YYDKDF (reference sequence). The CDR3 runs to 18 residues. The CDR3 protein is CATSRETTSGRIYESQYF. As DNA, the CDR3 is TGTGCCACCAGCAGAGAAACGACTAGCGGGAGGATCTACGAGTCGCAGTACTTC.

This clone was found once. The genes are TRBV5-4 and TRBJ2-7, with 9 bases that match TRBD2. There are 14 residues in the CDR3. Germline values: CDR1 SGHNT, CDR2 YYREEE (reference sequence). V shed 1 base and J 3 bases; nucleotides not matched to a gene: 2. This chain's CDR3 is CASSLISGGYEQYF. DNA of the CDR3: TGTGCCAGCAGCTTGATTAGCGGGGGCTACGAGCAGTACTTC.

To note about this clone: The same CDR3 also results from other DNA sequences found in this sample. The CDR3 protein is CASRGGGNTEAFF. CDR3 nucleotides: TGTGCCAGCAGGGGGGGTGGGAACACTGAAGCTTTCTTT. The chain combines TRBV27 with TRBJ1-1; D is perhaps TRBD1 (5 bases). Germline loops: CDR1 MNHEY, CDR2 SMNVEV (reference sequence). The length of the CDR3 is 13 residues. V lost 6 bases and J 1 base, leaving 9 bases between the germline ends.

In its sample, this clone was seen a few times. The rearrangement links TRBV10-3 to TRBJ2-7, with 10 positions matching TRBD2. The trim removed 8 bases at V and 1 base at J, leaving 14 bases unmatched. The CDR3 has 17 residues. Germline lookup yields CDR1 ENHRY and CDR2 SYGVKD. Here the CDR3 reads CAIGGGLAGERSYEQYF. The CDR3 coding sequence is TGTGCCATCGGGGGAGGGCTAGCGGGAGAAAGGTCCTACGAGCAGTACTTC.

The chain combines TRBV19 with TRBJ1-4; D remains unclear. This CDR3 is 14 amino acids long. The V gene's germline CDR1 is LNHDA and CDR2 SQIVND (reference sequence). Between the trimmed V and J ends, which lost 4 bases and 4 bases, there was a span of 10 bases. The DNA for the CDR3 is TGTGCCAGTAGTAGGCGGCAGTTTAATGAAAAACTGTTTTTT. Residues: CASSRRQFNEKLFF.

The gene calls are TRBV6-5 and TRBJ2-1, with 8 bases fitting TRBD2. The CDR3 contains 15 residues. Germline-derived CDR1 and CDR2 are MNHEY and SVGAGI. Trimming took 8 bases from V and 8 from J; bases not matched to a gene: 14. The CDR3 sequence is CASGRRIGRDDEQFF. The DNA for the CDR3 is TGTGCCAGCGGCAGGCGGATCGGGAGGGATGATGAGCAGTTCTTC.

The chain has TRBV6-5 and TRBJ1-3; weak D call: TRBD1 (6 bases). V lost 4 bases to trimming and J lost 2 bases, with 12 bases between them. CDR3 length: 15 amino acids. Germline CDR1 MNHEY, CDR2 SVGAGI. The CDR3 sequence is CASSSSGGAGNTIYF. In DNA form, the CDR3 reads TGTGCCAGCAGTTCCTCTGGGGGCGCTGGAAACACCATATATTTT.

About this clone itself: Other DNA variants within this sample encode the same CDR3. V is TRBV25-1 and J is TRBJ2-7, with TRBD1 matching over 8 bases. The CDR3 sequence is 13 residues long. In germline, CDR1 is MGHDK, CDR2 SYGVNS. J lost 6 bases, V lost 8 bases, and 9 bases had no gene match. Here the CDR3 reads CASSRTGTREQYF. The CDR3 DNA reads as TGTGCCAGCTCGAGGACAGGGACGCGCGAGCAGTACTTC.

CDR3 residues: CASIKRQTGGNEQYF. CDR3 bases: TGTGCCAGCATTAAACGTCAAACAGGGGGTAACGAGCAGTACTTC. The chain uses TRBV6-5 and TRBJ2-7; 8 bases align to TRBD1. The CDR3 is made up of 15 amino acids. The V gene's germline CDR1 is MNHEY and CDR2 SVGAGI. Losses at the gene ends were 7 bases for V and 5 bases for J; bases not matched to a gene: 13.

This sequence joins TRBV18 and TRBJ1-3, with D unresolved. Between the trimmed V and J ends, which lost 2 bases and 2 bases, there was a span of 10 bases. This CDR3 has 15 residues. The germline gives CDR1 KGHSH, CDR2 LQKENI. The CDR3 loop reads CASSPAQTTGNTIYF. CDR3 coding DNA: TGTGCCAGCTCACCAGCACAGACTACTGGAAACACCATATATTTT. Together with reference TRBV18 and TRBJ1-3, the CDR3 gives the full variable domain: NAGVMQNPRHLVRRRGQEARLRCSPMKGHSHVYWYRQLPEEGLKFMVYLQKENIIDESGMPKERFSAEFPKEGPSILRIQQVVRGDSAAYFCASSPAQTTGNTIYFGEGSWLTVV.

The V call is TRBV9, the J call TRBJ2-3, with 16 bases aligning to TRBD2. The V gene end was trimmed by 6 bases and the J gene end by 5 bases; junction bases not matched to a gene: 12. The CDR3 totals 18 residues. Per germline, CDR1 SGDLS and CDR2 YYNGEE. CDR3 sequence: CASTPGLAGGSSGDTQYF. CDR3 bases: TGTGCCAGCACCCCGGGACTAGCGGGGGGGAGTTCGGGAGATACGCAGTATTTT. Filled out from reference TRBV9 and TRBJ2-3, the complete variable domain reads DSGVTQTPKHLITATGQRVTLRCSPRSGDLSVYWYQQSLDQGLQFLIQYYNGEERAKGNILERFSAQQFPDLHSELNLSSLELGDSALYFCASTPGLAGGSSGDTQYFGPGTRLTVL.

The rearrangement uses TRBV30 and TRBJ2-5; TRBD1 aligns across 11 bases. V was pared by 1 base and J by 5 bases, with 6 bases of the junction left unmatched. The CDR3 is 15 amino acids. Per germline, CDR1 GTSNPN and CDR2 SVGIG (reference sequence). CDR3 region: CAWSAGTGGMETQYF. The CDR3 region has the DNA TGTGCCTGGAGTGCCGGGACAGGGGGTATGGAGACCCAGTACTTC.

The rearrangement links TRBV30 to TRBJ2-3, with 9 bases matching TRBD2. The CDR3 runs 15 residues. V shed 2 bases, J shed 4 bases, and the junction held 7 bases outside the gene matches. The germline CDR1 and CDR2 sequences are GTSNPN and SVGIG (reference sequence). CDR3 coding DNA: TGTGCCTGGAGTCCCTTAGCGGGGGCCTCAGATACGCAGTATTTT. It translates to CAWSPLAGASDTQYF.

The CDR3, as DNA: TGCGCCAGCAGCGACAGACAGAATTCACCCCTCCACTTT. Residues: CASSDRQNSPLHF. The chain couples TRBV5-1 to TRBJ1-6; D might be TRBD1 (5 bases). Trimming removed 4 bases at V and 7 bases at J, with 9 bases between. CDR3 length: 13 amino acids. Germline V CDR1 and CDR2: SGHRS, YFSETQ.

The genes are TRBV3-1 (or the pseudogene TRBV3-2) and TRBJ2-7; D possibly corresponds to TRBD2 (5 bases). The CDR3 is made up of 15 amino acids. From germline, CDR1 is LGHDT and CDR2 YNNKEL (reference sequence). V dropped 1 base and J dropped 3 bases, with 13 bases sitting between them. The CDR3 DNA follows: TGTGCCAGCAGCCAAGGGCCGGACTGGTACTACGAGCAGTACTTC. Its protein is CASSQGPDWYYEQYF.

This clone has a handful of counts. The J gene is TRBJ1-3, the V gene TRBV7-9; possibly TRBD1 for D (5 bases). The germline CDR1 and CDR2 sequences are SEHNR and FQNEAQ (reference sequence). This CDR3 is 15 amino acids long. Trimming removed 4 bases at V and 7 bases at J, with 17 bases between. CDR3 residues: CASSSPGEAVNTIYF. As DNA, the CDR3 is TGTGCCAGCAGCTCCCCGGGGGAGGCCGTCAACACCATATATTTT.

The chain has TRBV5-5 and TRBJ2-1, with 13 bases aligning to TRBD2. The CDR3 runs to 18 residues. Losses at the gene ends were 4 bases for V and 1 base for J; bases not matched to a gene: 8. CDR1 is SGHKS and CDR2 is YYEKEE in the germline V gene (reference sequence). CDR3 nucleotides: TGTGCCAGCAGCACCGGACTAGCGGGGGATCTATCCTACAATGAGCAGTTCTTC. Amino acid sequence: CASSTGLAGDLSYNEQFF.

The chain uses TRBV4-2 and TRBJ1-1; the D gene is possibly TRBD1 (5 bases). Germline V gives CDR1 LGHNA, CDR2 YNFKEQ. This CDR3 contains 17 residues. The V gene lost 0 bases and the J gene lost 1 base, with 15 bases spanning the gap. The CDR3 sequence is CASSQDPPQGSNTEAFF. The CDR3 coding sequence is TGTGCCAGCAGCCAAGATCCCCCTCAGGGCTCGAACACTGAAGCTTTCTTT.

CDR3 in amino acids: CASSLFDRAYNEQFF. The CDR3 DNA is TGCGCCAGCAGCTTATTCGACAGGGCCTACAATGAGCAGTTCTTC. This rearrangement joins TRBV5-1 to TRBJ2-1; 7 bases line up with TRBD1. CDR1 and CDR2 from the germline V gene are SGHRS and YFSETQ. V shed 2 bases and J 2 bases; nucleotides not matched to a gene: 4. The CDR3 extends over 15 amino acids.

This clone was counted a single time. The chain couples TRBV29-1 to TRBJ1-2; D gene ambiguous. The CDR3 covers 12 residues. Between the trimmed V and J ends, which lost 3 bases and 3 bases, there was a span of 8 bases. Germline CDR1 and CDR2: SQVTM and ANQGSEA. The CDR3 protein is CSVDYLDYGYTF. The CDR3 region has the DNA TGCAGCGTTGATTATCTTGACTATGGCTACACCTTC.

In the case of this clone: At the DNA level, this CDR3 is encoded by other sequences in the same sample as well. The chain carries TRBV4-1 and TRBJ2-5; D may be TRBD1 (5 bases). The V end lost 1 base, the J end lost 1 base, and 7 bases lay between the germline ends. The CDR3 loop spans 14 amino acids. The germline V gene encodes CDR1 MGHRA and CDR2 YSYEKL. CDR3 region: CASSQGQFQETQYF. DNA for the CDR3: TGCGCCAGCAGCCAAGGACAGTTCCAAGAGACCCAGTACTTC.

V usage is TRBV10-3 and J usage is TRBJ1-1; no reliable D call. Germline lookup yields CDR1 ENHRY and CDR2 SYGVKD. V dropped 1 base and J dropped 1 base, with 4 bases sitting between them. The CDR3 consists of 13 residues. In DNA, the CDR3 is TGTGCCATCAGTGAGTTACAGAACACTGAAGCTTTCTTT. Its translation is CAISELQNTEAFF.

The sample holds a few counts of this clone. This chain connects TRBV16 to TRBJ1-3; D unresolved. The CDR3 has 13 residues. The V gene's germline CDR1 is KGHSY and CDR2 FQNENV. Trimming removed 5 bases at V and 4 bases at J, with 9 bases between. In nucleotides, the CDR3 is TGTGCCAGCAGCGAAAGCTGGGGAAACACCATATATTTT. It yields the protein CASSESWGNTIYF.

CDR3 amino acids: CASSGRTGLVYEQYF. The CDR3 bases are TGTGCCAGCAGTGGAAGGACAGGGTTGGTCTACGAGCAGTACTTC. The rearrangement links TRBV2 to TRBJ2-7, with TRBD1 matching 8 bases. Losses at the gene ends were 4 bases for V and 3 bases for J; bases not matched to a gene: 8. The CDR3 length is 15 residues. From germline, CDR1 is SNHLY and CDR2 FYNNEI. Full variable domain (outside the CDR3, taken from reference TRBV2 and TRBJ2-7): EPEVTQTPSHQVTQMGQEVILRCVPISNHLYFYWYRQILGQKVEFLVSFYNNEISEKSEIFDDQFSVERPDGSNFTLKIRSTKLEDSAMYFCASSGRTGLVYEQYFGPGTRLTVT.

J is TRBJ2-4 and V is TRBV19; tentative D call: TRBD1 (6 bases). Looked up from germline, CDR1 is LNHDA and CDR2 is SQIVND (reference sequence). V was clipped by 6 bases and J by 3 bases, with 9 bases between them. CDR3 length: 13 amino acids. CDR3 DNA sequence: TGTGCCAGTAGGGACAGAAACAAAAACATTCAGTACTTC. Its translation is CASRDRNKNIQYF.